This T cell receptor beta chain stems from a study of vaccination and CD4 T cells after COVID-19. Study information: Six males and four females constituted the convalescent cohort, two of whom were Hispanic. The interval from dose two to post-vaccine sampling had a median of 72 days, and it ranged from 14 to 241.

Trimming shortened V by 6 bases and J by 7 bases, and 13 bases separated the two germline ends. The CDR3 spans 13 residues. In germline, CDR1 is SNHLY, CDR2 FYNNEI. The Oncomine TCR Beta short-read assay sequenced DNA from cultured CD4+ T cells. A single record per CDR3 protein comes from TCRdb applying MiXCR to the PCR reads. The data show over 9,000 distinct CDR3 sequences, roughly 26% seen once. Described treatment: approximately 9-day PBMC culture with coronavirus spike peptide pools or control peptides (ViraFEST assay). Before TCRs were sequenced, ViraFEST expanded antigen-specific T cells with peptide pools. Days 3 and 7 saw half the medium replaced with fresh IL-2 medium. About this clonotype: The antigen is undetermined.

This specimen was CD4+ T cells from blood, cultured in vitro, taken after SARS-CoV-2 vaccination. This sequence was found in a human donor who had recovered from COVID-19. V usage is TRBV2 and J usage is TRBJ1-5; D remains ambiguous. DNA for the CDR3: TGTGCCAGCAGCACGGACGGTCGACAGCCCCAGCATTTT. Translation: CASSTDGRQPQHF.